The source of this TCR beta chain is a study of lymphopenia after photon versus proton radiotherapy. Profiling relied on immunoSEQ multiplex PCR, and the TCRdb table lists in-frame clones only, not all of them. The sample has tens of thousands of clones; approximately 95% are singletons. The trim removed 0 bases at V and 8 bases at J, leaving 6 bases unmatched. Germline V CDR1 and CDR2: LNHDA, SQIVND (reference sequence). The CDR3 sequence is 17 residues long. V is TRBV19 and J is TRBJ1-6; TRBD1 agrees at 11 bases. This clonotype was sampled from a woman aged 45-60 years with cholangiocarcinoma. Sequencing used peripheral blood, obtained from a patient treated with photon-based radiotherapy. CDR3 loop: CASSIDGGQGAYSPLHF. The CDR3 region has the DNA TGTGCCAGTAGTATAGATGGCGGACAGGGGGCTTATTCACCCCTCCACTTT.